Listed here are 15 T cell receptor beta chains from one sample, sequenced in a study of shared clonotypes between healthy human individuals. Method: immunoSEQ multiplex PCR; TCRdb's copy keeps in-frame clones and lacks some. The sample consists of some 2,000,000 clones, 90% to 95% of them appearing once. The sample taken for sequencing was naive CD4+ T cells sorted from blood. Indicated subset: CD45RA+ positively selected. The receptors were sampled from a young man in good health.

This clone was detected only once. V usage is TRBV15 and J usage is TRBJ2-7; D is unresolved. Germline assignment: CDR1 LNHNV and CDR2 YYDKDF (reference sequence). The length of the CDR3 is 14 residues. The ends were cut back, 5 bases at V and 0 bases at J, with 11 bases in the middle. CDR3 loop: CATSVTVSSYEQYF. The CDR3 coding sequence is TGTGCCACCAGCGTGACCGTCAGCTCCTACGAGCAGTACTTC.

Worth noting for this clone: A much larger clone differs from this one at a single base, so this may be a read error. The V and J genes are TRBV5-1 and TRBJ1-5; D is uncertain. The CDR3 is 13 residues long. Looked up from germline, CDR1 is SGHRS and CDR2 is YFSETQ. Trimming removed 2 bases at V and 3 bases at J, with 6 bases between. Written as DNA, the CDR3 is TGCGCCAGCAGCTTAATGGACAATCAGCCCCAGCATTTT. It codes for CASSLMDNQPQHF.

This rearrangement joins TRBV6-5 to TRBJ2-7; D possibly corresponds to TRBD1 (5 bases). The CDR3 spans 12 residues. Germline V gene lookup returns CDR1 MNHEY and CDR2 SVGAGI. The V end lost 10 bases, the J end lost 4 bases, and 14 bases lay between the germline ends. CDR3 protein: CATLADSYEQYF. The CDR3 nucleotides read TGTGCCACCCTTGCCGACAGTTACGAGCAGTACTTC.

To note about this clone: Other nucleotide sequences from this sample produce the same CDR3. The CDR3 DNA reads as TGTGCCAGCAGACAGACAGGGCTTCAAGAGACCCAGTACTTC. Translated, it gives CASRQTGLQETQYF. The gene calls are TRBV2 and TRBJ2-5; 7 bases are shared with TRBD1. After removal of 6 bases from V and 2 bases from J, the junction contained 6 bases not matched to a gene. The length of the CDR3 is 14 residues. The germline V gene encodes CDR1 SNHLY and CDR2 FYNNEI.

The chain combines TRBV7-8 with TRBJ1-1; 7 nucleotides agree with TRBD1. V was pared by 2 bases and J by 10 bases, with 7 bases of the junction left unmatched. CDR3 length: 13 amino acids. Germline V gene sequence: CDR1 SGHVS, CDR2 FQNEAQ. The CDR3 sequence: CASSLLGHRGAFF. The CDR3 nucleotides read TGTGCCAGCAGCTTATTGGGTCACAGGGGAGCTTTCTTT.

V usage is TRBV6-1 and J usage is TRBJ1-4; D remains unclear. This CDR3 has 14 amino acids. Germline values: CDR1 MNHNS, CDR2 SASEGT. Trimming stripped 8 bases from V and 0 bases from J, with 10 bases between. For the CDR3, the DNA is TGTGCCAGCGGATGGAGGACAACTAATGAAAAACTGTTTTTT. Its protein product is CASGWRTTNEKLFF.

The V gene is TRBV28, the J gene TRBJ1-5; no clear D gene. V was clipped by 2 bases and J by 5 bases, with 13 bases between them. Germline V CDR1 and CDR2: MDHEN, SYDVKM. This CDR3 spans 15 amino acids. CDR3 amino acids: CASSLKILRDQPQHF. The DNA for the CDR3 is TGTGCCAGCAGTTTAAAAATCCTGCGGGATCAGCCCCAGCATTTT.

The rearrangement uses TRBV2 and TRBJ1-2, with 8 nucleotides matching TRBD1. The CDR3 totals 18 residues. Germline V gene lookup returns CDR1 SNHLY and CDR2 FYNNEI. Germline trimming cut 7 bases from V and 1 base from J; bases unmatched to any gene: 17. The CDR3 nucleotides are TGTGCCAGCATACTGGGCAGGGGGCTTTCCCGGAGTAACTATGGCTACACCTTC. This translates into CASILGRGLSRSNYGYTF.

The CDR3 region has the DNA TGTGCCTCCGGGGGGGCAGAAGATACGCAGTATTTT. Translation: CASGGAEDTQYF. The J gene is TRBJ2-3, the V gene TRBV10-3, with TRBD2 matching over 8 bases. J lost 5 bases, V lost 11 bases, and 6 bases had no gene match. The CDR3 sequence is 12 residues long. Per the germline V gene, CDR1 is ENHRY and CDR2 is SYGVKD.

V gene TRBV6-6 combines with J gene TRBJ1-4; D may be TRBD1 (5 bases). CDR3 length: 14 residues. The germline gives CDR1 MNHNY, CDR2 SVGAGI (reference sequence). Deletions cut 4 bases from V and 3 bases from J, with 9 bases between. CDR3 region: CASSWTGANEKLFF. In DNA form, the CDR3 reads TGTGCCAGCAGTTGGACGGGGGCTAATGAAAAACTGTTTTTT.

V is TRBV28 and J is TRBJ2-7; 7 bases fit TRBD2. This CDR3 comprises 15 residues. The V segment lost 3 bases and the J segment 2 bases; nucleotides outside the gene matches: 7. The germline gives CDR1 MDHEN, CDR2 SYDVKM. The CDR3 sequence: CASSFRLSGAYEQYF. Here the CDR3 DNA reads TGTGCCAGCAGTTTCCGGCTAAGCGGGGCCTACGAGCAGTACTTC.

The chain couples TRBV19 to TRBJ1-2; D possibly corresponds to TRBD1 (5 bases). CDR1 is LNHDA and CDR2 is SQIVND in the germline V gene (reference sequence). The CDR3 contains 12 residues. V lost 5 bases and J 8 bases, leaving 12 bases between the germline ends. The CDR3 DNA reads TGTGCCAGTAGTGTGGGGGTAGGCGGCTACACCTTC. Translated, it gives CASSVGVGGYTF.

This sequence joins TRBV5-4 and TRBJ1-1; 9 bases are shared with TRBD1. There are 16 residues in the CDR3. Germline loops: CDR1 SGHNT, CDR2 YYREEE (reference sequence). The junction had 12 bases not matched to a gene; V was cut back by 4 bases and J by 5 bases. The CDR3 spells CASSLNRDRARTEAFF. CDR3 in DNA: TGTGCCAGCAGCCTAAATCGGGACAGGGCGAGGACTGAAGCTTTCTTT.

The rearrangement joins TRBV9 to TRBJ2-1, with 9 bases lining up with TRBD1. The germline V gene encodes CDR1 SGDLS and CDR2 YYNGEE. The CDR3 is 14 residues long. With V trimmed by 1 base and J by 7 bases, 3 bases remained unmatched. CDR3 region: CASSVMGQGNEQFF. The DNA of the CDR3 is TGTGCCAGCAGCGTAATGGGACAGGGAAATGAGCAGTTCTTC.

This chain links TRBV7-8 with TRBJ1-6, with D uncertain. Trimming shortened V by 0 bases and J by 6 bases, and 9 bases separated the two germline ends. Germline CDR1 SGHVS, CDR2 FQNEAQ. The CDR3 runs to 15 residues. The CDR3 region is CASSLAPSGNSPLHF. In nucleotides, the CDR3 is TGTGCCAGCAGCTTAGCGCCCTCGGGTAATTCACCCCTCCACTTT. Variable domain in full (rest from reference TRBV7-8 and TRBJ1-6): GAGVSQSPRYKVAKRGQDVALRCDPISGHVSLFWYQQALGQGPEFLTYFQNEAQLDKSGLPSDRFFAERPEGSVSTLKIQRTQQEDSAVYLCASSLAPSGNSPLHFGNGTRLTVT.